The 25 T cell receptor beta chains below come from one sample, sequenced in a study of CD8 T cells in ankylosing spondylitis. TCRdb re-called the 5' RACE reads with MiXCR, one entry per CDR3 protein. The sample consists of some 120,000 distinct CDR3 sequences, about an eighth of them appearing once. What was sequenced was blood, either unsorted or a sorted T cell fraction (not recorded which). Source of these receptors: a female donor with ankylosing spondylitis or in good health (not recorded which).

This clonotype was seen more than once but under ten times. The gene calls are TRBV28 and TRBJ2-2; 13 positions agree with TRBD2. Per the germline V gene, CDR1 is MDHEN and CDR2 is SYDVKM. V dropped 4 bases and J dropped 2; count of bases not matched to a gene: 7. The CDR3 is 18 amino acids. CDR3 nucleotide sequence: TGTGCCAGCAGTTCCGCGGGACTAGCGGGGCCCAACACCGGGGAGCTGTTTTTT. Protein: CASSSAGLAGPNTGELFF.

The J gene is TRBJ1-1, the V gene TRBV30; possibly TRBD1 for D (5 bases). From germline, CDR1 is GTSNPN and CDR2 SVGIG (reference sequence). Trimming took 2 bases from V and 1 from J, leaving 14 bases between them. This CDR3 has 15 amino acids. CDR3 in amino acids: CAWSRGAPRNTEAFF. The CDR3 DNA follows: TGTGCCTGGAGTCGCGGGGCCCCAAGGAACACTGAAGCTTTCTTT.

CDR3 coding DNA: TGCAGCGTCCTGTGGGGGTCCGAGGAGCTGTTTTTT. This sequence encodes CSVLWGSEELFF. This rearrangement joins TRBV29-1 to TRBJ2-2, with D perhaps TRBD1 or TRBD2 (5 bases each). V was pared by 6 bases and J by 10 bases, with 15 bases between. This CDR3 is built from 12 residues. The germline CDR1 and CDR2 sequences are SQVTM and ANQGSEA.

A few counts support this clonotype. The rearrangement joins TRBV9 to TRBJ2-3, with 9 bases identical to TRBD2. The CDR3 sequence is 14 residues long. The J segment lost 2 bases and the V segment lost 5 bases, leaving 3 bases of the junction unmatched. From germline, CDR1 is SGDLS and CDR2 YYNGEE. The CDR3 is CASRRGLATDTQYF. For the CDR3, the DNA is TGTGCCAGCAGAAGGGGACTAGCCACAGATACGCAGTATTTT.

This clonotype occurred many times. The rearrangement uses TRBV28 and TRBJ2-1; D ambiguous. Germline CDR1 MDHEN, CDR2 SYDVKM. The ends were cut back, 6 bases at V and 5 bases at J, with 11 bases in the middle. The CDR3 covers 13 residues. The CDR3 nucleotides read TGTGCCAGCAGACCCGACGGAAACAATGAGCAGTTCTTC. Its translation is CASRPDGNNEQFF.

This clonotype has a handful of counts. J is TRBJ2-5 and V is TRBV18; TRBD2 matches at 7 bases. CDR1 KGHSH and CDR2 LQKENI come from the germline V gene. The V gene end was trimmed by 4 bases and the J gene end by 0 bases; junction bases not matched to a gene: 2. The CDR3 is 14 residues long. CDR3 nucleotides: TGTGCCAGCTCACAACTAGCGTACCAAGAGACCCAGTACTTC. Amino acids: CASSQLAYQETQYF.

Points on this clonotype: At one of its ends the junction is not consistent with the germline gene, which may arise from a read error. The V and J genes are TRBV9 and TRBJ2-1; 11 nucleotides match TRBD2. CDR1 SGDLS and CDR2 YYNGEE come from the germline V gene. This CDR3 comprises 17 residues. The CDR3 sequence is CASSLQGGTSGMNERFF. The DNA of the CDR3 is TGTGCCAGCAGCCTCCAAGGGGGGACTAGCGGCATGAATGAGCGGTTCTTC. Full variable domain (outside the CDR3, taken from reference TRBV9 and TRBJ2-1): DSGVTQTPKHLITATGQRVTLRCSPRSGDLSVYWYQQSLDQGLQFLIQYYNGEERAKGNILERFSAQQFPDLHSELNLSSLELGDSALYFCASSLQGGTSGMNERFFGPGTRLTVL.

V usage is TRBV21-1 and J usage is TRBJ1-2; the table assigns TRBD1, which was not confirmed against the DNA. TRBV21-1 is a documented pseudogene. There are 15 residues in the CDR3. The CDR3 sequence is CASSATRDSNYGYTF. The CDR3 region has the DNA TGTGCCAGCAGCGCGACGAGGGACAGCAACTATGGCTACACCTTC.

The chain is built from TRBV28 and TRBJ2-7; 10 bases are a match to TRBD2. The CDR3 has 14 residues. V was pared by 6 bases and J by 7 bases, with 9 bases of the junction left unmatched. The germline gives CDR1 MDHEN, CDR2 SYDVKM. This chain's CDR3 is CASSRTSGGREQYF. The CDR3 bases are TGTGCCAGCAGCCGGACTAGCGGAGGGAGGGAGCAGTACTTC.

This clonotype appeared many times. The genes are TRBV20-1 and TRBJ2-2; D perhaps matches TRBD2 (5 bases). The CDR3 is 16 amino acids. V lost 1 base and J 0 bases, leaving 12 bases between the germline ends. CDR1 is DFQATT and CDR2 is SNEGSKA in the germline V gene (reference sequence). The CDR3 DNA is TGCAGTGCTAGAGCCCCCGAGAGGGCGAACACCGGGGAGCTGTTTTTT. Its protein is CSARAPERANTGELFF.

This clonotype was seen at least ten times. This rearrangement joins TRBV18 to TRBJ2-1; TRBD1 agrees at 11 bases. V shed 5 bases and J 7 bases; nucleotides not matched to a gene: 7. The germline V gene has CDR1 KGHSH and CDR2 LQKENI. CDR3 length: 15 residues. Here the CDR3 reads CASSARDRGRNEQFF. CDR3 sequence (DNA): TGTGCCAGCTCAGCCCGGGACAGGGGGAGAAATGAGCAGTTCTTC.

The chain combines TRBV5-1 with TRBJ2-5, with D maybe TRBD1 (5 bases). CDR3 size: 14 residues. Between the trimmed V and J ends, which lost 0 bases and 6 bases, there was a span of 12 bases. Germline CDR1 and CDR2: SGHRS and YFSETQ. The CDR3 protein is CASSLGVGVKTQYF. Here the CDR3 DNA reads TGCGCCAGCAGCTTGGGGGTAGGGGTGAAGACCCAGTACTTC.

For this clonotype: A much bigger clone sits one base away, suggesting this may be a read error. The chain employs TRBV5-1 and TRBJ2-5; a weak D match, TRBD2 (6 bases). Germline loops: CDR1 SGHRS, CDR2 YFSETQ. The ends were cut back, 2 bases at V and 4 bases at J, with 12 bases in the middle. The CDR3 extends over 14 amino acids. The CDR3 DNA reads as TGCGCCAGCAGCTTAAAAGCGGGCCCAGAGACCCAGTACTTC. Translating it yields CASSLKAGPETQYF.

This clonotype was observed many times. This chain links TRBV5-5 with TRBJ2-1; no definite D call. This CDR3 comprises 11 residues. The germline V gene encodes CDR1 SGHKS and CDR2 YYEKEE (reference sequence). V was clipped by 4 bases and J by 5 bases, with 4 bases between them. CDR3 nucleotide sequence: TGTGCCAGCAGCGAGAACAATGAGCAGTTCTTC. Amino acid sequence: CASSENNEQFF. Using reference TRBV5-5 and TRBJ2-1 for the parts outside the CDR3, the full variable domain is DAGVTQSPTHLIKTRGQQVTLRCSPISGHKSVSWYQQVLGQGPQFIFQYYEKEERGRGNFPDRFSARQFPNYSSELNVNALLLGDSALYLCASSENNEQFFGPGTRLTVL.

This clonotype was seen many times. J is TRBJ2-5 and V is TRBV5-1; the D gene is possibly TRBD2 (6 bases). The germline gives CDR1 SGHRS, CDR2 YFSETQ. Trimming left V 6 bases short and J 4 bases short, with 19 bases between. This CDR3 comprises 15 residues. The CDR3 nucleotides read TGCGCCAGCATTCCCCCCGGGCGGGGTGTAGAGACCCAGTACTTC. Translated: CASIPPGRGVETQYF.

Ten or more counts support this clonotype. The genes are TRBV7-2 and TRBJ2-3; D remains ambiguous. The CDR3 is made up of 14 amino acids. Germline values: CDR1 SGHTA, CDR2 FQGNSA. Trimming cost V 1 base and J 1 base, with 6 bases left between them. CDR3 bases: TGTGCCAGCAGCTTAGACGTCCGCACAGATACGCAGTATTTT. Its translation is CASSLDVRTDTQYF.

As for this clonotype: A much larger clone differs by one base, so this may be a read error. This sequence joins TRBV5-1 and TRBJ2-7; D is undetermined. CDR1 and CDR2 (germline): SGHRS, YFSETQ. This CDR3 region has 15 residues. Trimming took 3 bases from V and 6 from J, leaving 19 bases between them. CDR3 in amino acids: CASSSVERRSCEQYF. CDR3 nucleotides: TGCGCCAGCAGCTCGGTTGAACGCAGGTCGTGCGAGCAGTACTTC.

The chain recombines TRBV5-4 with TRBJ1-2, with D uncertain. The CDR3 consists of 16 residues. The germline V gene encodes CDR1 SGHNT and CDR2 YYREEE (reference sequence). V lost 3 bases and J 2 bases, leaving 17 bases between the germline ends. DNA of the CDR3: TGTGCCAGCAGCTCCGGAGTCGTCTCCTGGAACTATGGCTACACCTTC. Its protein product is CASSSGVVSWNYGYTF.

The CDR3 sequence: CSGQQRGLSPLHF. The CDR3 DNA follows: TGCAGTGGGCAGCAAAGGGGTCTTTCACCCCTCCACTTT. The chain joins TRBV20-1 to TRBJ1-6, with D maybe TRBD1 (5 bases). Trimming took off 7 bases at V and 9 bases at J, with 16 bases between the two ends. CDR1 is DFQATT and CDR2 is SNEGSKA in the germline V gene (reference sequence). CDR3 length: 13 residues.

The rearrangement joins TRBV5-6 to TRBJ2-3, with D possibly matching TRBD2 (5 bases). This CDR3 region has 15 residues. Trimming pared 0 bases from V and 0 bases from J, leaving 8 bases between. The germline V gene encodes CDR1 SGHDT and CDR2 YYEEEE. CDR3 DNA: TGTGCCAGCAGCTTGGTCAGGACTAGCACAGATACGCAGTATTTT. Amino acids: CASSLVRTSTDTQYF.

This clonotype came up many times. The rearrangement links TRBV12-3 or TRBV12-4 to TRBJ2-4; 11 bases line up with TRBD1. With 5 bases clipped from V and 1 base from J, the junction kept 13 bases outside the gene matches. The CDR3 runs 19 residues. The CDR3 loop reads CASSPSPVGDRGAKNIQYF. The DNA of the CDR3 is TGTGCCAGCAGTCCCTCTCCCGTGGGGGACAGGGGGGCCAAAAACATTCAGTACTTC.

On this clonotype: The junction shows a germline mismatch at one end, possibly a read error. The chain employs TRBV7-3 and TRBJ2-6; possible D gene TRBD1, 5 bases. The CDR3 runs to 15 residues. Germline lookup yields CDR1 SGHTA and CDR2 FQGTGA. CDR3 loop: CASSSPAAGANGLTF. CDR3 nucleotides: TGTGCCAGCAGCTCTCCCGCGGCTGGGGCCAACGGCCTGACTTTC.

The chain employs TRBV5-1 and TRBJ2-1; D ambiguous. There are 13 residues in the CDR3. Deletions cut 0 bases from V and 5 bases from J, with 6 bases between. Germline CDR1 SGHRS, CDR2 YFSETQ. This CDR3 is CASSLDTDNEQFF. In nucleotides, the CDR3 is TGCGCCAGCAGCTTGGACACAGACAATGAGCAGTTCTTC.

This clonotype came up many times. The V gene is TRBV7-9, the J gene TRBJ2-3; D call uncertain. CDR3 length equals 12 residues. Germline-derived CDR1 and CDR2 are SEHNR and FQNEAQ (reference sequence). Trimming shortened V by 8 bases and J by 5 bases, and 11 bases separated the two germline ends. CDR3 in DNA: TGTGCCAGCGGAAGGTCTCAAGATACGCAGTATTTT. Protein: CASGRSQDTQYF.

This clonotype was counted a few times. J is TRBJ2-7 and V is TRBV12-3 or TRBV12-4; no clear D gene. The ends were cut back, 3 bases at V and 3 bases at J, with 9 bases in the middle. The CDR3 sequence is 13 residues long. The CDR3 DNA follows: TGTGCCAGCAGTTTTTCTTCGTACTACGAGCAGTACTTC. Protein: CASSFSSYYEQYF.